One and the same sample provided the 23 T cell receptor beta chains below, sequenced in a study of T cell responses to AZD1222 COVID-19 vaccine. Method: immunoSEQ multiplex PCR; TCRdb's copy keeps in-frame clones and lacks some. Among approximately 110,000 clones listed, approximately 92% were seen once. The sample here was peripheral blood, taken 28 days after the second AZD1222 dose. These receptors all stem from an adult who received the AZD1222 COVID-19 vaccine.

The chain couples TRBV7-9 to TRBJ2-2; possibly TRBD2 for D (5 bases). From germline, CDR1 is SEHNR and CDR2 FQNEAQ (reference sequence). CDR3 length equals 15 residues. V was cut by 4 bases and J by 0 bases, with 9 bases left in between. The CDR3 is CASSSLGANTGELFF. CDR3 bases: TGTGCCAGCAGCTCCCTCGGGGCGAACACCGGGGAGCTGTTTTTT.

The CDR3 protein is CASSLGIPRGGTDTQYF. In DNA form, the CDR3 reads TGCGCCAGCAGCTTAGGTATACCTCGGGGGGGCACAGATACGCAGTATTTT. The chain is built from TRBV5-1 and TRBJ2-3, with 7 bases matching TRBD2. The CDR3 extends over 17 amino acids. CDR1 is SGHRS and CDR2 is YFSETQ in the germline V gene. V was clipped by 2 bases and J by 1 base; unmatched bases: 10.

CDR3 residues: CASSFPPGEDKTYEQYF. The CDR3 nucleotides are TGTGCCAGCAGTTTTCCGCCAGGTGAAGACAAAACCTACGAGCAGTACTTC. V gene TRBV7-2 combines with J gene TRBJ2-7; D uncertain. Trimming shortened V by 6 bases and J by 2 bases, and 23 bases separated the two germline ends. The CDR3 is 17 residues long. Germline CDR1 SGHTA, CDR2 FQGNSA.

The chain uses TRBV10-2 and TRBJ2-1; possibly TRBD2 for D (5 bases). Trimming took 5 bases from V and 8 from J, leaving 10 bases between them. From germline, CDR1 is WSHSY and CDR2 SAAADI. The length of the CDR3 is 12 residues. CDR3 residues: CASSLLAYEQFF. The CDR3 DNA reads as TGCGCCAGCAGTCTTCTAGCATATGAGCAGTTCTTC.

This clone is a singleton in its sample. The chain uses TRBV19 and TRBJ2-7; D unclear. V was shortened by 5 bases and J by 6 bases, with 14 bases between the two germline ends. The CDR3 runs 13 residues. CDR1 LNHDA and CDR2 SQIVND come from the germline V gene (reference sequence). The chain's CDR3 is CASSPTWASEQYF. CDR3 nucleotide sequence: TGTGCCAGTAGTCCCACCTGGGCCTCCGAGCAGTACTTC.

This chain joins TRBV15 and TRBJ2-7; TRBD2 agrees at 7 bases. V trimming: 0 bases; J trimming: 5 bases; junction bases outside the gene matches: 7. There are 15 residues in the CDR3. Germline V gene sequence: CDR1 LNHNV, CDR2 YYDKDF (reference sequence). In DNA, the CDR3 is TGTGCCACCAGCAGAGATAGGGCGGGGGTCGACGAGCAGTACTTC. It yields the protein CATSRDRAGVDEQYF.

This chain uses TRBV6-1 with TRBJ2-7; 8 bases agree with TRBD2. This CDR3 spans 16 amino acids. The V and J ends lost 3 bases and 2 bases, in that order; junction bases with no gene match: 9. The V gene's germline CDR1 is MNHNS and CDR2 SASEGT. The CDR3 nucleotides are TGTGCCAGCAGTGACCCGGGGGGGGGCCTCCCCTACGAGCAGTACTTC. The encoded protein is CASSDPGGGLPYEQYF.

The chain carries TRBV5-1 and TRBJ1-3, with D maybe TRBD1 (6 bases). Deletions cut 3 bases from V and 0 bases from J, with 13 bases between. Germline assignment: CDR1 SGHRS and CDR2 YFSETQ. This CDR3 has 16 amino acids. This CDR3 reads CASSSEGGFSGNTIYF. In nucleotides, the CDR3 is TGCGCCAGCAGCTCGGAAGGGGGTTTCTCTGGAAACACCATATATTTT.

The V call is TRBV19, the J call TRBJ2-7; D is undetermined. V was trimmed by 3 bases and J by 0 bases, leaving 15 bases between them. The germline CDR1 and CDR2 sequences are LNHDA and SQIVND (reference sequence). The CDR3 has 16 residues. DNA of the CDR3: TGTGCCAGTAGTATGATGGGCACCATGAGCTCCTACGAGCAGTACTTC. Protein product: CASSMMGTMSSYEQYF.

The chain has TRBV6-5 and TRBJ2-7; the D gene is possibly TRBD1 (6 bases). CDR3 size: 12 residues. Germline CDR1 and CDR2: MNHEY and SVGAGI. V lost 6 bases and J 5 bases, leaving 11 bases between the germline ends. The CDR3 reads CASRGHFHEQYF. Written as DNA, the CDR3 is TGTGCCAGCAGGGGACATTTCCACGAGCAGTACTTC.

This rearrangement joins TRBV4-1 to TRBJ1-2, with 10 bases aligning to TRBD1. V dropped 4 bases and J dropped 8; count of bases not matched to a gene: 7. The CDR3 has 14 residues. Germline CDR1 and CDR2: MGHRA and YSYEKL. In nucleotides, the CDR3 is TGCGCCAGCAGCCGGGACAGGGGTCTGAGAGGCTACACCTTC. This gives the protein CASSRDRGLRGYTF.

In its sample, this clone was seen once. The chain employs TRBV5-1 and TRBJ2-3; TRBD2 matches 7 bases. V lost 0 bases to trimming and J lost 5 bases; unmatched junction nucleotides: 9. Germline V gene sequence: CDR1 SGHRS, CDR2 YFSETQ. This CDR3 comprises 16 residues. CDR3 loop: CASSLVVAGAGDTQYF. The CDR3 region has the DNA TGCGCCAGCAGCTTGGTTGTGGCGGGAGCAGGAGATACGCAGTATTTT.

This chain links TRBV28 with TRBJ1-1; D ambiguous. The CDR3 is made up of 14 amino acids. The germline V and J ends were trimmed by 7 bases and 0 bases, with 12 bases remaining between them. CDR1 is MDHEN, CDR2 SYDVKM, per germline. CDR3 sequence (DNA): TGTGCCAGCATCGTCAGTACCCTGAACACTGAAGCTTTCTTT. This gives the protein CASIVSTLNTEAFF.

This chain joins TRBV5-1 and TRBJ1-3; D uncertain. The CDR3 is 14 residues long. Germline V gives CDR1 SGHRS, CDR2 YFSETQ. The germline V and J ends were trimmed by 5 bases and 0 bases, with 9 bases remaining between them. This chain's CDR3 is CASRPSFSGNTIYF. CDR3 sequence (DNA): TGCGCCAGCAGACCGAGTTTCTCTGGAAACACCATATATTTT.

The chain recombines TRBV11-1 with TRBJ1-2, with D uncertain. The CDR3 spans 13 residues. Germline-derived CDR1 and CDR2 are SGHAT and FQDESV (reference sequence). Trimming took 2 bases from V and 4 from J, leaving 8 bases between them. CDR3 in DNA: TGTGCCAGCAGCTTATTGGACGGCTATGGCTACACCTTC. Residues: CASSLLDGYGYTF.

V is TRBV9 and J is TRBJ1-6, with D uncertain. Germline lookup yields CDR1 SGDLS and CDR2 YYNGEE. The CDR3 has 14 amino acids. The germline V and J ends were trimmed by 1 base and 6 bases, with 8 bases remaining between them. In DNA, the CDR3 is TGTGCCAGCAGCGTACTCCAGTCTAATTCACCCCTCCACTTT. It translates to CASSVLQSNSPLHF. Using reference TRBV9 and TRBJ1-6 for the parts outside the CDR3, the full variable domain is DSGVTQTPKHLITATGQRVTLRCSPRSGDLSVYWYQQSLDQGLQFLIQYYNGEERAKGNILERFSAQQFPDLHSELNLSSLELGDSALYFCASSVLQSNSPLHFGNGTRLTVT.

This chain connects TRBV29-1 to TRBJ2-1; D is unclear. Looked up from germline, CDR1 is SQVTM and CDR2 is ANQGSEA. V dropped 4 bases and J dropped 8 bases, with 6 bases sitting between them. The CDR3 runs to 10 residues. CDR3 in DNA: TGCAGCGTTGTATCTTATGAGCAGTTCTTC. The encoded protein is CSVVSYEQFF.

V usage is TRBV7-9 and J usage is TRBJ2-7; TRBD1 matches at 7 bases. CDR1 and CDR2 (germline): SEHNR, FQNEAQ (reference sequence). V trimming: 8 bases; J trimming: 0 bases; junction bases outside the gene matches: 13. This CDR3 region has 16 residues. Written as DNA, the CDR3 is TGTGCCAGCCTCCGTGACGGGACAGCGAGCTCCTACGAGCAGTACTTC. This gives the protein CASLRDGTASSYEQYF.

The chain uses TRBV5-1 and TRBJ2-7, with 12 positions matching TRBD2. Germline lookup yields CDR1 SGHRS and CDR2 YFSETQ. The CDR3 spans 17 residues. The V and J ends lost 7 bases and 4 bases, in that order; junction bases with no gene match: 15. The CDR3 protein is CASLYSRLAGAQYEQYF. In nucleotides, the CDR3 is TGCGCCAGCCTCTATTCCCGACTAGCGGGGGCACAATACGAGCAGTACTTC.

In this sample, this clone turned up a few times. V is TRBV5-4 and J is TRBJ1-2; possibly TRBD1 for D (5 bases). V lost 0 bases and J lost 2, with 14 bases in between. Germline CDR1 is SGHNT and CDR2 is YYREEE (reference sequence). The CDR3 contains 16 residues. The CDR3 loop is CASSLGAGTGNYGYTF. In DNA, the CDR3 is TGTGCCAGCAGCTTGGGAGCTGGGACGGGAAACTATGGCTACACCTTC.

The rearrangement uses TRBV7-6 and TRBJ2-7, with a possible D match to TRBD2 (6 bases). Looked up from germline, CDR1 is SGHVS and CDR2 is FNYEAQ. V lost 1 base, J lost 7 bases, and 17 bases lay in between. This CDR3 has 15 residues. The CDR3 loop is CASSLVGGIPREQYF. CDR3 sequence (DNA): TGTGCCAGCAGCTTAGTGGGCGGGATACCTAGAGAGCAGTACTTC.

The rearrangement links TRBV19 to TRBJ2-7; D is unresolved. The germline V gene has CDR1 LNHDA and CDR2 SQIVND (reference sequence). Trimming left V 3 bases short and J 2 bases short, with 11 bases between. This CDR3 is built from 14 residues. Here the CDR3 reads CASSIFAGTYEQYF. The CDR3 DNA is TGTGCCAGTAGTATTTTTGCAGGCACCTACGAGCAGTACTTC.

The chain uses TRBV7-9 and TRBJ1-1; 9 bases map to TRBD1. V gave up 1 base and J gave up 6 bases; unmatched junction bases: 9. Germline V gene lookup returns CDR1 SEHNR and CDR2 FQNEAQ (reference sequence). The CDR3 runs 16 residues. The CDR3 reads CASSLEAGQGLPEAFF. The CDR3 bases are TGTGCCAGCAGCTTAGAGGCGGGACAGGGCCTCCCTGAAGCTTTCTTT.